This T cell receptor beta chain was identified during a study of T cell responses to AZD1222 COVID-19 vaccine. Study findings and constraints: White British donors predominated, females outnumbered males, and clonal diversity was possibly underestimated. Once two AZD1222 doses were given, Spike-specific TCR breadth and depth went up.

This CDR3 comprises 14 residues. Germline V gene sequence: CDR1 GTSNPN, CDR2 SVGIG (reference sequence). V was trimmed by 2 bases and J by 0 bases, leaving 8 bases between them. On this clone itself: Antigen unknown.

The repertoire was sequenced with immunoSEQ multiplex PCR; TCRdb's copy has only in-frame clones and lacks some. The sample holds around 160,000 clones, 90% to 95% seen once. This rearrangement joins TRBV30 to TRBJ1-3, with D uncertain. This TCR was sampled from an adult in good health. The starting material was peripheral blood, obtained on day 0 of MenACWY control vaccination. Here the CDR3 reads CAWSKLSSGNTIYF. DNA of the CDR3: TGTGCCTGGAGTAAGCTTAGCTCTGGAAACACCATATATTTT.